This is a list of T cell receptor beta chains from one sample in a study of T cells in Graves' hyperthyroidism and ophthalmopathy. MiXCR, applied by TCRdb to the multiplex PCR reads, yields one record per CDR3 protein. The sample includes hundreds of thousands of distinct CDR3 sequences, about 15% of them seen just once. Sequencing was carried out using blood. The receptors here all came from a woman aged 45-60 years with Graves' ophthalmopathy. The CDR3 runs from the conserved cysteine through the conserved F or W. The D gene is left open where the match is weak. The listing skips clone size in some rows; elsewhere it reads once, few, many or a size class.

few	TRBV7-2	NA	TRBJ2-1	TGTGCCAGCAGCTTAGCAGTAGGGGAGCAGTTCTTC	CASSLAVGEQFF
few	TRBV27	NA	TRBJ1-1	TGTGCCAGCAGGCTATCCAGGGTCACTGAAGCTTTCTTT	CASRLSRVTEAFF
many	TRBV10-3	TRBD2	TRBJ2-3	TGTGCCATCAGTGAGTGGGGTGGACTAGCGCAGTATTTT	CAISEWGGLAQYF
NA	TRBV7-2	TRBD1	TRBJ1-6	TGTGCCAGCAGCTTAGGACTAAGACAGGGAGGGGGAAATAATTCACCCCTCCACTTT	CASSLGLRQGGGNNSPLHF
NA	TRBV7-2	TRBD2	TRBJ2-1	TGTGCCAGCAGACGGGAAAATAGCGGGAGCTCCTACAATGAGCAGTTCTTC	CASRRENSGSSYNEQFF
many	TRBV20-1	NA	TRBJ2-7	TGCAGTGCTAGAGATACAGCGCGCGACCTAACCTACGAGCAGTACTTC	CSARDTARDLTYEQYF
few	TRBV7-9	NA	TRBJ2-7	TGTGCCAGCATTCCTCATGACTCCTACGAGCAGTACTTC	CASIPHDSYEQYF
many	TRBV27	TRBD2	TRBJ2-1	TGTGCCAGCAGTCCAAGACTAGCGGGAGGGCCGGCCAATGAGCAGTTCTTC	CASSPRLAGGPANEQFF
many	TRBV20-1	TRBD2	TRBJ2-7	TGCAGTGCCTCGACTAGCGGGAGCAACGAGCAGTACTTC	CSASTSGSNEQYF
many	TRBV12-5	TRBD1	TRBJ2-1	TGTGCTAGCCGGACAGGGGACAATGAGCAGTTCTTC	CASRTGDNEQFF
NA	TRBV27	NA	TRBJ1-6	TGTGCCAGCAGTTTATTCGGGGTTACAGTCAATTCACCCCTCCACTTT	CASSLFGVTVNSPLHF
NA	TRBV11-2	NA	TRBJ2-7	TGTGCCAGCAGCTTAGTATTGGGGGGTATCTACGAGCAGTACTTC	CASSLVLGGIYEQYF
many	TRBV19	TRBD1	TRBJ2-7	TGTGCCAGTAGTATTCGGACAGGGGGTACCTACGAGCAGTACTTC	CASSIRTGGTYEQYF
many	TRBV12-3/TRBV12-4	NA	TRBJ2-5	TGTGCCAGCAGTTTGGGTCGCGGCCAAGAGACCCAGTACTTC	CASSLGRGQETQYF
many	TRBV12-3/TRBV12-4	TRBD1	TRBJ1-2	TGTGCCAGCAGTTTACAGGGGGCGCGGATCTATGGCTACACCTTC	CASSLQGARIYGYTF
many	TRBV20-1	NA	TRBJ2-5	TGCAGTGCTAGGGGGACGGACCAAGAGACCCAGTACTTC	CSARGTDQETQYF
few	TRBV12-3/TRBV12-4	NA	TRBJ1-4	TGTGCCACCCGGGAAGGTGTGTTAGAAAAACTGTTTTTT	CATREGVLEKLFF
few	TRBV15	NA	TRBJ1-2	TGTGCCACCAGCAGAGATCATACACCGGGATATGGCTACACCTTC	CATSRDHTPGYGYTF
many	TRBV6-1	TRBD2	TRBJ2-7	TGTGCCAGCAGTTCATCCGGGACTAGCGGGAGGGCCTGGGGCCCCTACGAGCAGTACTTC	CASSSSGTSGRAWGPYEQYF
NA	TRBV11-1	NA	TRBJ1-1	TGTGCCAGCAGCCAAGATTGGGGGGAAGCTTTCTTT	CASSQDWGEAFF
many	TRBV30	TRBD2	TRBJ2-7	TGTGCCTGGAGTGTAGGAAGGGGACTAGACTACGAGCAGTACTTC	CAWSVGRGLDYEQYF
NA	TRBV6-5	TRBD1	TRBJ1-2	TGTGCCAGCAGGTACTCACAGGGGACCTATGGCTACACCTTC	CASRYSQGTYGYTF
few	TRBV6-1	NA	TRBJ1-4	TGTGCCAGCAGACACGGCTGGGAAAAACTGTTTTTT	CASRHGWEKLFF
NA	TRBV20-1	TRBD2	TRBJ2-1	TGCAGTGCTATCTCTGCTAGCGGGAGGTTCCATGAGCAGTTCTTC	CSAISASGRFHEQFF
many	TRBV30	TRBD2	TRBJ2-5	TGTGCCTGGAGTCGGCCTAGCGGACGCCAAGAGACCCAGTACTTC	CAWSRPSGRQETQYF
many	TRBV9	TRBD2	TRBJ2-7	TGTGCCAGCAGCGCCAGAGGTGGGACTAGCGGATGGGAGCAGTACTTC	CASSARGGTSGWEQYF
many	TRBV20-1	NA	TRBJ2-1	TGCAGTGCTAGCCCCCTAGAGAGCTCCTACAATGAGCAGTTCTTC	CSASPLESSYNEQFF
many	TRBV28	NA	TRBJ1-2	TGTGCCAGCAGTCCCACGGGCAGGGACCTCTATGGCTACACCTTC	CASSPTGRDLYGYTF
many	TRBV5-5	TRBD2	TRBJ2-1	TGTGCCAGCAGCTTGTACCCAGCGGGAGGTATCAATGAGCAGTTCTTC	CASSLYPAGGINEQFF
NA	TRBV12-3/TRBV12-4	NA	TRBJ2-3	TGTGCCAGCAGTTTATCTCGCAGGGCAGATACGCAGTATTTT	CASSLSRRADTQYF
few	TRBV7-2	NA	TRBJ1-6	TGTGCCAGCAGCTCTCCGAACAATTCACCCCTCCACTTT	CASSSPNNSPLHF
many	TRBV20-1	NA	TRBJ2-2	TGCAGTGCTAGAGATCAAGGCTTGGGGGTGACCGGGGAGCTGTTTTTT	CSARDQGLGVTGELFF
NA	TRBV28	NA	TRBJ1-2	TGTGCCAGCAGTTCTGATATAACCTACACCTTC	CASSSDITYTF